The 22 T cell receptor beta chains below were found in one sample sequenced in a study of human T cells and chemical hapten exposure. Time point given: healthy volunteer bleed at 2 weeks. Total RNA was extracted from unfractionated whole blood. TCRdb redid the calling of the RACE reads with MiXCR, one entry per CDR3 protein. The sample carries 100,000 to 150,000 distinct CDR3 sequences, 9% to 10% recorded once. Sequencing was done on a sample of whole blood. The receptor set was obtained from a male donor in good health. Some clones in this sample may be carry-over from other donors' samples.

This sequence joins TRBV20-1 and TRBJ2-1; 9 bases are a match to TRBD2. The CDR3 is 15 residues long. Germline V gene data show CDR1 as DFQATT and CDR2 as SNEGSKA (reference sequence). Unmatched junction bases numbered 9, after V lost 2 bases and J lost 7 bases. DNA of the CDR3: TGCAGTGCTAGACATCCGGCTAGCGGGACTAATGAGCAGTTCTTC. Translated, it gives CSARHPASGTNEQFF.

The V call is TRBV6-2 or TRBV6-3, the J call TRBJ2-6, with no clear D. Germline V gives CDR1 MNHEY, CDR2 SVGEGT. Trimming removed 2 bases from V and 2 bases from J, with 10 bases in between. CDR3 length equals 16 residues. CDR3 coding DNA: TGTGCCAGCAGTTACCTAATTAGAACTGGGGCCAACGTCCTGACTTTC. Protein sequence: CASSYLIRTGANVLTF.

The gene calls are TRBV25-1 and TRBJ1-1; D remains unclear. This CDR3 comprises 14 residues. V lost 0 bases and J 0 bases, leaving 5 bases between the germline ends. Germline values: CDR1 MGHDK, CDR2 SYGVNS. The CDR3 nucleotides are TGTGCCAGCAGTGAATACCGGGTGAACACTGAAGCTTTCTTT. It specifies CASSEYRVNTEAFF.

The chain links TRBV4-1 to TRBJ1-2; the D is unclear. Germline lookup yields CDR1 MGHRA and CDR2 YSYEKL. The CDR3 runs to 10 residues. V lost 9 bases to trimming and J lost 3 bases, with 5 bases between them. The CDR3 coding sequence is TGCGCCAGTGGGGACTATGGCTACACCTTC. Its protein is CASGDYGYTF.

The chain links TRBV4-3 to TRBJ2-3; 7 bases are a match to TRBD2. The CDR3 sequence is 17 residues long. V was clipped by 0 bases and J by 5 bases; unmatched bases: 11. Germline V CDR1 and CDR2: LGHNA, YSLEER. CDR3 nucleotides: TGCGCCAGCAGCCAAGAGTTAGCGGGTTCGGGCGAAGATACGCAGTATTTT. Amino acids: CASSQELAGSGEDTQYF.

The rearrangement uses TRBV7-2 and TRBJ2-4; D ambiguous. Germline V lookup: CDR1 SGHTA, CDR2 FQGNSA. The CDR3 spans 16 residues. V shed 5 bases and J shed 0 bases, with 14 bases lying between them. The CDR3 region is CASSPGPRLAKNIQYF. CDR3 in DNA: TGTGCCAGCAGCCCCGGGCCTCGCCTAGCCAAAAACATTCAGTACTTC.

This clonotype occurred a few times. The chain is built from TRBV5-4 and TRBJ1-1; the D gene is possibly TRBD1 (6 bases). This CDR3 has 14 residues. The ends were cut back, 0 bases at V and 2 bases at J, with 8 bases in the middle. The germline CDR1 and CDR2 sequences are SGHNT and YYREEE (reference sequence). CDR3 protein: CASSLAGTNTEAFF. CDR3 bases: TGTGCCAGCAGCTTGGCAGGGACAAACACTGAAGCTTTCTTT.

The chain uses TRBV12-3 or TRBV12-4 and TRBJ1-1, with D uncertain. Between the trimmed V and J ends, which lost 4 bases and 2 bases, there was a span of 14 bases. This CDR3 comprises 15 residues. Written as DNA, the CDR3 is TGTGCCAGCAGTTCACCGGGAGATAGAAACACTGAAGCTTTCTTT. Residues: CASSSPGDRNTEAFF.

The genes are TRBV7-9 and TRBJ2-2, with 14 nucleotides matching TRBD2. This CDR3 spans 19 amino acids. CDR1 is SEHNR, CDR2 FQNEAQ, per germline (reference sequence). Trimming cost V 5 bases and J 6 bases; bases outside gene matches: 14. The CDR3 loop reads CASSARGLAGGATAGELFF. For the CDR3, the DNA is TGTGCCAGCAGCGCTAGAGGACTAGCGGGAGGTGCCACCGCCGGGGAGCTGTTTTTT.

The chain is built from TRBV7-6 and TRBJ2-1; possible D gene TRBD2, 5 bases. The V and J ends lost 4 bases and 13 bases respectively, with 11 bases between them. Germline CDR1 reads SGHVS; CDR2 reads FNYEAQ. This CDR3 has 11 residues. The CDR3 bases are TGTGCCAGCAGCTCCGGCCTAGCCCAGTTCTTC. It is translated as CASSSGLAQFF.

This clonotype showed up just a few times. V and J are TRBV20-1 and TRBJ1-1; no clear D. CDR1 DFQATT and CDR2 SNEGSKA come from the germline V gene (reference sequence). The ends were cut back, 3 bases at V and 0 bases at J, with 14 bases in the middle. The CDR3 is 15 amino acids. CDR3 nucleotide sequence: TGCAGTGCTAGGTCCCAGACAACCATGAACACTGAAGCTTTCTTT. Its protein is CSARSQTTMNTEAFF.

The genes are TRBV12-3 or TRBV12-4 and TRBJ1-5, with 8 bases lining up with TRBD1. V lost 6 bases and J lost 0; bases outside the gene matches: 4. The CDR3 runs 15 residues. CDR3 in amino acids: CASSRQGPSNQPQHF. The CDR3 coding sequence is TGTGCCAGCAGCCGACAGGGGCCTAGCAATCAGCCCCAGCATTTT.

CDR3 DNA: TGTGCCAGCAGCTTAAGAAGGGCCGAGCAGTACTTC. Translated, it gives CASSLRRAEQYF. The chain joins TRBV13 to TRBJ2-7; D ambiguous. Per germline, CDR1 PRHDT and CDR2 FYEKMQ (reference sequence). CDR3 length: 12 residues. V was clipped by 2 bases and J by 6 bases, with 8 bases between them.

This clonotype was counted a few times. The genes are TRBV6-1 and TRBJ2-3; no reliable D call. The CDR3 has 14 amino acids. The V end lost 6 bases, the J end lost 4 bases, and 14 bases lay between the germline ends. In germline, CDR1 is MNHNS, CDR2 SASEGT. The CDR3 DNA reads as TGTGCCAGCAGACCCAGGCCGGGCCCAGATACGCAGTATTTT. This translates into CASRPRPGPDTQYF.

This clonotype was seen only a few times. The chain has TRBV25-1 and TRBJ2-2; D call uncertain. Trimming took 3 bases from V and 3 from J, leaving 11 bases between them. The germline CDR1 and CDR2 sequences are MGHDK and SYGVNS. The CDR3 consists of 15 residues. The CDR3 here is CASSERGSYTGELFF. Here the CDR3 DNA reads TGTGCCAGCAGTGAGAGAGGCAGCTACACCGGGGAGCTGTTTTTT.

Many counts were recorded for this clonotype. The genes are TRBV20-1 and TRBJ1-5; TRBD1 aligns across 7 bases. The CDR3 loop spans 15 amino acids. The J segment lost 0 bases and the V segment lost 5 bases, leaving 7 bases of the junction unmatched. The V gene's germline CDR1 is DFQATT and CDR2 SNEGSKA (reference sequence). Written as DNA, the CDR3 is TGCAGTGCTGGGGACAGTTCAAATAGCAATCAGCCCCAGCATTTT. Residues: CSAGDSSNSNQPQHF.

V is TRBV7-9 and J is TRBJ2-7; 11 bases align to TRBD2. With V trimmed by 6 bases and J by 4 bases, 5 bases remained unmatched. This CDR3 is 14 amino acids long. Germline V gene data show CDR1 as SEHNR and CDR2 as FQNEAQ (reference sequence). The CDR3 sequence: CASSRSGRAYEQYF. CDR3 coding DNA: TGTGCCAGCAGTCGTAGCGGGAGGGCGTACGAGCAGTACTTC.

Ten or more counts support this clonotype. V usage is TRBV15 and J usage is TRBJ2-1; D may be TRBD2 (6 bases). V gave up 0 bases and J gave up 0 bases, with 15 bases separating them. The CDR3 is made up of 18 amino acids. Germline lookup yields CDR1 LNHNV and CDR2 YYDKDF (reference sequence). The chain's CDR3 is CATSRDLIAEGSYNEQFF. CDR3 sequence (DNA): TGTGCCACCAGCAGAGATCTTATAGCGGAGGGCTCCTACAATGAGCAGTTCTTC.

This clonotype was picked up many times. The genes are TRBV12-3 or TRBV12-4 and TRBJ2-7, with 8 bases fitting TRBD2. The trim removed 5 bases at V and 2 bases at J, leaving 5 bases unmatched. The CDR3 has 14 residues. This CDR3 reads CASSPGLGAYEQYF. The DNA for the CDR3 is TGTGCCAGCAGTCCGGGACTAGGGGCCTACGAGCAGTACTTC.

This clonotype was counted between two and nine times. The rearrangement joins TRBV7-6 to TRBJ1-1; TRBD1 might be the D (5 bases). Germline V gene data show CDR1 as SGHVS and CDR2 as FNYEAQ. Between the trimmed V and J ends, which lost 1 base and 1 base, there was a span of 7 bases. The CDR3 is 14 residues long. DNA for the CDR3: TGTGCCAGCAGCTTAGGGGGCAGGAACACTGAAGCTTTCTTT. It codes for CASSLGGRNTEAFF.

The genes are TRBV6-1 and TRBJ1-5, with D uncertain. Between the trimmed V and J ends, which lost 3 bases and 5 bases, there was a span of 8 bases. Germline CDR1 reads MNHNS; CDR2 reads SASEGT. This CDR3 has 13 residues. The CDR3 loop reads CASSENEYQPQHF. The CDR3, as DNA: TGTGCCAGCAGTGAGAATGAGTATCAGCCCCAGCATTTT.

This clonotype showed up just a few times. The chain couples TRBV6-2 or TRBV6-3 to TRBJ1-1; 7 bases fit TRBD1. This CDR3 comprises 15 residues. Germline lookup yields CDR1 MNHEY and CDR2 SVGEGT. With 4 bases clipped from V and 4 bases from J, the junction kept 9 bases outside the gene matches. CDR3 loop: CASSSRQGGITEAFF. CDR3 DNA: TGTGCCAGCAGTTCCCGACAGGGAGGGATCACTGAAGCTTTCTTT.